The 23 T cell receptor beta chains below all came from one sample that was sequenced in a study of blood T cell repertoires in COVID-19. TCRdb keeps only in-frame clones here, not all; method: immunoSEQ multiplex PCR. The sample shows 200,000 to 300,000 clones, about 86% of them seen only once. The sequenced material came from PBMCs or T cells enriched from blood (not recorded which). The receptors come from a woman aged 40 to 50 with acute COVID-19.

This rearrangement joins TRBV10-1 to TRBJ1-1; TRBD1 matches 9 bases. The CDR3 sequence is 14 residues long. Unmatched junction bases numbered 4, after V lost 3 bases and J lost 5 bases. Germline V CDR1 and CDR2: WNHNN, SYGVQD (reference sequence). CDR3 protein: CASSEQGAGTEAFF. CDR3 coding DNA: TGCGCCAGCAGTGAACAGGGGGCCGGGACTGAAGCTTTCTTT.

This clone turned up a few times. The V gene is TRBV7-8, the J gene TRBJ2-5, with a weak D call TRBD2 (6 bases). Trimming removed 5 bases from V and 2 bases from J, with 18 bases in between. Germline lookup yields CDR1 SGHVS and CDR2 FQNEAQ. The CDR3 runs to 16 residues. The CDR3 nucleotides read TGTGCCAGCAGCCCCCTAGCGCTAAGGCAGCAAGAGACCCAGTACTTC. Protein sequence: CASSPLALRQQETQYF.

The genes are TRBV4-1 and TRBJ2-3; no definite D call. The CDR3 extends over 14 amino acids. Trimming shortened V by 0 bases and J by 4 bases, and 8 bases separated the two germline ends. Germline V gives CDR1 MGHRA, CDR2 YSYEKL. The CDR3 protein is CASSQEAAPDTQYF. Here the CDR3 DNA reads TGCGCCAGCAGCCAAGAGGCGGCCCCAGATACGCAGTATTTT.

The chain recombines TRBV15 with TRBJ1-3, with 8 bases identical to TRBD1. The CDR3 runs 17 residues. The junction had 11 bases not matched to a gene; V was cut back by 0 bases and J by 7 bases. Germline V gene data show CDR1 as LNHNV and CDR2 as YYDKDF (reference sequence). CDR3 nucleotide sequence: TGTGCCACCAGCAGAGATTATGGACAGGGCAGTGGGAACACCATATATTTT. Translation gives CATSRDYGQGSGNTIYF.

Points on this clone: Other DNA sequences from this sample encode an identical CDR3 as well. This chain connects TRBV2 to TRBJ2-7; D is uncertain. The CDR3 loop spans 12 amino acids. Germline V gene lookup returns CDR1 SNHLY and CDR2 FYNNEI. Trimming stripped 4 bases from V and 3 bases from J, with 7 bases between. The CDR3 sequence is CASSVASYEQYF. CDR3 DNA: TGTGCCAGCAGTGTAGCCAGCTACGAGCAGTACTTC.

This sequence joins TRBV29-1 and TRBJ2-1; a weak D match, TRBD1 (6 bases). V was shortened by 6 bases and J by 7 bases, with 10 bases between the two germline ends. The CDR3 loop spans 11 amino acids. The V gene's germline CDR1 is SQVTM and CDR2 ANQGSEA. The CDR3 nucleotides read TGCAGCGTCTTCGACAGGAATGAGCAGTTCTTC. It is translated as CSVFDRNEQFF.

The CDR3 here is CASSHSGDEQFF. Here the CDR3 DNA reads TGTGCCAGCAGTCACTCAGGGGATGAGCAGTTCTTC. This rearrangement joins TRBV2 to TRBJ2-1; TRBD1 is a possible D gene (6 bases). The germline V and J ends were trimmed by 5 bases and 8 bases, with 10 bases remaining between them. The germline CDR1 and CDR2 sequences are SNHLY and FYNNEI. This CDR3 is 12 amino acids long. The whole variable domain, filled in from reference TRBV2 and TRBJ2-1, reads EPEVTQTPSHQVTQMGQEVILRCVPISNHLYFYWYRQILGQKVEFLVSFYNNEISEKSEIFDDQFSVERPDGSNFTLKIRSTKLEDSAMYFCASSHSGDEQFFGPGTRLTVL.

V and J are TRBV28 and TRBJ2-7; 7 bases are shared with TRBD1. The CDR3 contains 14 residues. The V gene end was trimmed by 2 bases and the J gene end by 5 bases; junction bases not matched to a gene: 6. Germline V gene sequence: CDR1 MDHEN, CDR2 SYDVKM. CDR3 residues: CASSLIDRAHEQYF. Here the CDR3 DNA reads TGTGCCAGCAGTTTAATCGACAGGGCCCACGAGCAGTACTTC.

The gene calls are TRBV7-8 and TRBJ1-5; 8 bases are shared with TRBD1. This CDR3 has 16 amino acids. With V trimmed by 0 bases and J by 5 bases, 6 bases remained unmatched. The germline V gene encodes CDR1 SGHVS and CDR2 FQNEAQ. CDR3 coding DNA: TGTGCCAGCAGCTTAGCGCTCACAGGGGGACATCAGCCCCAGCATTTT. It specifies CASSLALTGGHQPQHF.

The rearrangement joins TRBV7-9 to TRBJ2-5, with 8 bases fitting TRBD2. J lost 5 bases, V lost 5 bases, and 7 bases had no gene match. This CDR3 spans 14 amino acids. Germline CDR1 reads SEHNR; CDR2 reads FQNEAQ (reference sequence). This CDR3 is CASSTSGGGETQYF. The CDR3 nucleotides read TGTGCCAGCAGCACTAGCGGAGGGGGGGAGACCCAGTACTTC.

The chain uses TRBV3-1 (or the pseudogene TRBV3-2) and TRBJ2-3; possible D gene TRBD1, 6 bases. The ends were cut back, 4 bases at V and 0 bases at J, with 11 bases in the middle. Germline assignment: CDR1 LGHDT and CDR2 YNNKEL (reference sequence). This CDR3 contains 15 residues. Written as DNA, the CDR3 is TGTGCCAGCAGCCCCGGGACACCTAGCACAGATACGCAGTATTTT. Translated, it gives CASSPGTPSTDTQYF.

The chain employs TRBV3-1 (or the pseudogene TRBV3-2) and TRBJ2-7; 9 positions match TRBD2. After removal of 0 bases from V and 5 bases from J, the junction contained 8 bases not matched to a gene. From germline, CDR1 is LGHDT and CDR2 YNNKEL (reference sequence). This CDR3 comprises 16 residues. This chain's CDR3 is CASSQDFSGRVNEQYF. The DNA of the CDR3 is TGTGCCAGCAGCCAAGATTTTAGCGGGAGAGTGAACGAGCAGTACTTC.

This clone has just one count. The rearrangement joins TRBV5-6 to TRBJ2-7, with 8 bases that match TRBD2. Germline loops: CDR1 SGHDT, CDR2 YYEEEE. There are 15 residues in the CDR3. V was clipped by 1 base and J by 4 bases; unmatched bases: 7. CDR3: CASSLFKRETYEQYF. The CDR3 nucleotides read TGTGCCAGCAGCTTGTTCAAGCGGGAGACATACGAGCAGTACTTC. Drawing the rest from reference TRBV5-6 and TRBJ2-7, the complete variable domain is DAGVTQSPTHLIKTRGQQVTLRCSPKSGHDTVSWYQQALGQGPQFIFQYYEEEERQRGNFPDRFSGHQFPNYSSELNVNALLLGDSALYLCASSLFKRETYEQYFGPGTRLTVT.

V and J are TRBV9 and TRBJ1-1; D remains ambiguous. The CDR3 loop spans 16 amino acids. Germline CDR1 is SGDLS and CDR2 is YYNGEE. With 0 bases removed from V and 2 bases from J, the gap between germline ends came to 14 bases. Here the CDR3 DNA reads TGTGCCAGCAGCGTAGGTGAGAGCGCGCGTAACACTGAAGCTTTCTTT. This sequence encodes CASSVGESARNTEAFF.

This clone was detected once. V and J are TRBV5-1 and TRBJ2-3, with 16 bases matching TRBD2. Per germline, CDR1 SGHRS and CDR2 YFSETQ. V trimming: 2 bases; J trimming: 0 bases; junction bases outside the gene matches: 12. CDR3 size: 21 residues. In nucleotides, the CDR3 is TGCGCCAGCAGCTTTGAATTCCGGGGACTAGCGGGAGGGCCGAGCACAGATACGCAGTATTTT. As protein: CASSFEFRGLAGGPSTDTQYF.

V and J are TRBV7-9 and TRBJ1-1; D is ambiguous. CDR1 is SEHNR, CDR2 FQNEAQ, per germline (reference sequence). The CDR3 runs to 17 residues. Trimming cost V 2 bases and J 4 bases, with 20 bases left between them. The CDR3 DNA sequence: TGTGCCAGCAGCTTAAGGCTAATCGGGAACGCGGGCACTGAAGCTTTCTTT. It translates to CASSLRLIGNAGTEAFF.

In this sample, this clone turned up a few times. The CDR3 region has the DNA TGCAGTGCTAGTAAGACAGGGGGCGATCAGCCCCAGCATTTT. Protein product: CSASKTGGDQPQHF. The chain links TRBV20-1 to TRBJ1-5, with 10 positions matching TRBD1. V trimming: 3 bases; J trimming: 5 bases; junction bases outside the gene matches: 4. The V gene's germline CDR1 is DFQATT and CDR2 SNEGSKA (reference sequence). The CDR3 totals 14 residues.

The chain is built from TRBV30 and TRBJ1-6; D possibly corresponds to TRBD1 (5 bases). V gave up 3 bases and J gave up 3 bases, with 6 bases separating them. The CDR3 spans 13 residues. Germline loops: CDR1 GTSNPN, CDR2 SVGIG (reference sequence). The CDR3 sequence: CAWRQGYNSPLHF. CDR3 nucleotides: TGTGCCTGGAGGCAGGGCTATAATTCACCCCTCCACTTT.

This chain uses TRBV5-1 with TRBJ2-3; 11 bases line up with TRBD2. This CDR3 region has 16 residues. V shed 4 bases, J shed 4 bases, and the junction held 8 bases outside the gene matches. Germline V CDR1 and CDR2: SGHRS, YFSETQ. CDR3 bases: TGCGCCAGCAGCCTAACAACTAGCGGGAGTGCAGATACGCAGTATTTT. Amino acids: CASSLTTSGSADTQYF.

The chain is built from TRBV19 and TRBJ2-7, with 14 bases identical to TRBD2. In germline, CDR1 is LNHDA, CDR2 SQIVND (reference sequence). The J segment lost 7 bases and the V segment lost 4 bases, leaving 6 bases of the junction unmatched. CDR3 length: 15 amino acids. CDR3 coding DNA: TGTGCCAGTAGTACGGGACTAGCGGGAGCGGAAGAGCAGTACTTC. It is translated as CASSTGLAGAEEQYF.

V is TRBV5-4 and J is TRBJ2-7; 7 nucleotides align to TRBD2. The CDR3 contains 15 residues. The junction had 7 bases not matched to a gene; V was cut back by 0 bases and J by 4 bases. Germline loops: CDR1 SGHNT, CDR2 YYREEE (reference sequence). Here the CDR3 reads CASSLVGREKYEQYF. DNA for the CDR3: TGTGCCAGCAGCTTGGTCGGGCGGGAGAAGTACGAGCAGTACTTC.

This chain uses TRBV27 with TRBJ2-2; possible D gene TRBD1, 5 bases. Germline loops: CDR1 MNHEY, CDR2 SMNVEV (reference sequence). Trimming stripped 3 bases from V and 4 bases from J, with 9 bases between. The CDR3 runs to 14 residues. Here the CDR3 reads CASSFSGPTGELFF. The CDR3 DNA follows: TGTGCCAGCAGTTTCTCAGGGCCCACCGGGGAGCTGTTTTTT.

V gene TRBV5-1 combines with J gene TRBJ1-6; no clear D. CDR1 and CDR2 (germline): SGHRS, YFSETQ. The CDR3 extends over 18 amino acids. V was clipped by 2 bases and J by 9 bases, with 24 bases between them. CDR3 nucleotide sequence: TGCGCCAGCAGCTTCGGCGGGGAACCCCCACTTACCGGTTCACCCCTCCACTTT. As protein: CASSFGGEPPLTGSPLHF.